This T cell receptor beta chain was identified in a study of human T cells and chemical hapten exposure (dated by TCRdb to 2020 to 2022). Some background on the complete study: For sensitization, 2% DPC in acetone was applied to an approximately 2 cm by approximately 2 cm area of upper inner arm skin. Patch testing on the upper back used Finn chambers containing 0.01% DPC, with scoring done after 6 days according to International Contact Dermatitis Research Group standards. Libraries were pooled for sequencing, and per-sample TCR yields varied mainly because of small differences in library volumes within the pool. Blood samples were taken from patients before sensitization (week 0) and then at 2, 6 and about 24 weeks after DPC sensitization. Some 29 alopecia patients provided blood for TCR sequencing at one to four time points (pre-sensitization, 2, 6 and 24 weeks). Throughout the study period of approximately 23 weeks, patients also received therapeutic DPC doses to the scalp every week. Peripheral blood TCR repertoire changes were tracked in vivo in alopecia patients during primary and secondary sensitization to the hapten diphenylcyclopropenone (DPC). The mostly female patient cohort included alopecia areata with under or over 50% scalp involvement, alopecia totalis and alopecia universalis. Findings and caveats that apply to the study as a whole: No change with DPC sensitization was found in the number of TCRs above 1 in 1000 frequency, and no evidence of global repertoire structure alterations was found. Alopecia, a presumed autoimmune disease, was present in all patients, so the immune response of the patients might differ from that of healthy individuals. A positive correlation was found between the number of PT1 expanded TCRs and patch test score, with significance reached at thresholds 8, 16 and 32 but not 4. After repeated subsampling, the strength of the expansion versus patch-test correlation and the threshold at which it became significant changed. Compared with pre-sensitization or healthy control sets, expanded TCRs formed significantly more large CDR3 similarity clusters, which is consistent with antigen-driven responses.

Libraries were constructed by RACE. For sequencing, a NextSeq 500 was employed. During library preparation, unique molecular identifiers were attached to individual cDNA molecules so that TCRs could be counted quantitatively and reproducibly. Each blood RNA sample was used to sequence both TCR alpha and TCR beta chains. Concerning the study's data processing: The median number of TCRs per sample was 85,000 to 100,000, ranging from about 20,000 to 750,000. V, J and CDR3 annotation of the TCR reads was carried out using the Decombinator software suite. To make PS versus PT1 abundance plots, every sample was subsampled to the same number of TCRs (28,000). Expanded TCRs were defined as absent before sensitization and observed at least eight times at the 2-week time point. In TCRdb, the public reads were trimmed at Q25 with fastp and aligned with MiXCR, with productive beta chains retained. Each CDR3 protein appears once, grouped with its most common genes and DNA. What appears here as the V and J calls and clone size reflects TCRdb's work, not the paper's. The sample table holds more than 100,000 distinct CDR3 sequences, of which approximately 13% were seen once. The ten largest clones represent approximately 3% of the sample.

V and J are truncated by 3 bases and 1 base respectively, leaving an intervening sequence of 9 bases. The CDR3 goes from the cysteine to the phenylalanine over 14 residues. The only DNA kept is the CDR3, 42 bases in frame from the first base. The CDR1 and CDR2 encoded by the germline V gene are KGHSH and LQKENI. Only a few counts were recorded for this clonotype. Its specific antigen is unknown. Per-nucleotide qualities are absent, and no much larger clonotype sits a single base away. The time point label corresponds to: pre-sensitization, week 0. What the treatment or condition label conveys for this sample: therapeutic diphenylcyclopropenone sensitization with weekly scalp DPC. At each patch-test visit, blood was drawn before the patch test was applied. Patients were considered eligible if aged 18 to 70, diagnosed with alopecia and deemed suitable for DPC therapy, and patients were excluded if pregnant. Total RNA was extracted from unfractionated whole blood collected in Tempus Blood RNA tubes.

This sequence originates from a woman between 18 and 29 years old with alopecia areata. Some clones in this sample may be carry-over from other donors' samples. The source was whole blood, collected in connection with sensitization to the hapten diphenylcyclopropenone (DPC). The chain joins TRBV18 to TRBJ1-1; the D gene identity is not certain. In nucleotides, the sequence is TGTGCCAGCTCACCGGCCGGGAGGAACACTGAAGCTTTCTTT. This encodes CASSPAGRNTEAFF.